A single sample is the source of the 25 T cell receptor beta chains below, sequenced in a study of blood T cell repertoires in COVID-19 (dated by TCRdb to about 2020). The library was obtained by the immunoSEQ multiplex PCR assay. What TCRdb holds here is the immuneACCESS table cut down to in-frame rearrangements. Part of the clones is not present; checked against another copy, under half of the missing clones reflect an unresolved V gene, and the others are unexplained. The sample has some 250,000 clones on record, 82% of them singletons. Of the sample, about 15% is held by the ten largest clones. Sequencing was done on a sample of PBMCs or T cells enriched from blood (not recorded which). The receptor set was obtained from a man between 40 and 49 years old who had recovered from COVID-19.

The V and J genes are TRBV15 and TRBJ1-1; D uncertain. CDR3 length equals 15 residues. The germline V and J ends were trimmed by 0 bases and 0 bases, with 8 bases remaining between them. Germline loops: CDR1 LNHNV, CDR2 YYDKDF (reference sequence). The CDR3 sequence: CATSRDPRMNTEAFF. In DNA, the CDR3 is TGTGCCACCAGCAGAGATCCCAGAATGAACACTGAAGCTTTCTTT. Together with reference TRBV15 and TRBJ1-1, the CDR3 gives the full variable domain: DAMVIQNPRYQVTQFGKPVTLSCSQTLNHNVMYWYQQKSSQAPKLLFHYYDKDFNNEADTPDNFQSRRPNTSFCFLDIRSPGLGDTAMYLCATSRDPRMNTEAFFGQGTRLTVV.

The V call is TRBV18, the J call TRBJ2-5; tentatively, D is TRBD2 (5 bases). This CDR3 is 16 amino acids long. V was clipped by 8 bases and J by 1 base, with 20 bases between them. Germline CDR1 and CDR2: KGHSH and LQKENI. The CDR3 reads CASRLGSSGFQETQYF. The DNA for the CDR3 is TGTGCCAGCCGCCTCGGTTCGAGCGGATTCCAAGAGACCCAGTACTTC.

In its sample, this clone was seen a few times. The chain combines TRBV4-1 with TRBJ1-2, with D perhaps matching TRBD1 (6 bases). The CDR3 runs to 12 residues. Trimming pared 0 bases from V and 8 bases from J, leaving 7 bases between. CDR1 is MGHRA and CDR2 is YSYEKL in the germline V gene. The CDR3 DNA is TGCGCCAGCAGCCAAGATGGGGGCGGCTACACCTTC. This translates into CASSQDGGGYTF.

This CDR3 is CASSLNYRAYEQYF. The CDR3 coding sequence is TGTGCCAGTAGTTTAAACTATCGTGCCTACGAGCAGTACTTC. This sequence joins TRBV19 and TRBJ2-7; D is unclear. The CDR3 length is 14 residues. The germline CDR1 and CDR2 sequences are LNHDA and SQIVND (reference sequence). Trimming removed 5 bases at V and 2 bases at J, with 13 bases between. Based on the CDR3 plus reference TRBV19 and TRBJ2-7, the full variable domain is DGGITQSPKYLFRKEGQNVTLSCEQNLNHDAMYWYRQDPGQGLRLIYYSQIVNDFQKGDIAEGYSVSREKKESFPLTVTSAQKNPTAFYLCASSLNYRAYEQYFGPGTRLTVT.

This rearrangement joins TRBV28 to TRBJ2-2; D is uncertain. Germline CDR1 and CDR2: MDHEN and SYDVKM. The CDR3 is 14 residues long. Trimming left V 0 bases short and J 5 bases short, with 7 bases between. DNA for the CDR3: TGTGCCAGCAGTTTATGGCAGTCAACCGGGGAGCTGTTTTTT. The encoded protein is CASSLWQSTGELFF.

The genes are TRBV9 and TRBJ1-6; TRBD1 might be the D (6 bases). The ends were cut back, 4 bases at V and 2 bases at J, with 16 bases in the middle. CDR1 and CDR2 (germline): SGDLS, YYNGEE. This CDR3 has 17 residues. The CDR3 loop is CASSSSRGHTYNSPLHF. The CDR3 DNA reads TGTGCCAGCAGCTCATCTAGGGGACATACCTATAATTCACCCCTCCACTTT.

The chain has TRBV2 and TRBJ1-2; the D is unclear. The CDR3 totals 12 residues. Trimming removed 2 bases at V and 5 bases at J, with 6 bases between. Germline V lookup: CDR1 SNHLY, CDR2 FYNNEI. The CDR3 loop reads CASSEPGYGYTF. The CDR3 DNA sequence: TGTGCCAGCAGTGAACCGGGATATGGCTACACCTTC.

In nucleotides, the CDR3 is TGTGCCAGCAGTGCCCCGGACAGGGGCCAAGAGACCCAGTACTTC. Translation gives CASSAPDRGQETQYF. This rearrangement joins TRBV28 to TRBJ2-5; 9 positions agree with TRBD1. The CDR3 totals 15 residues. V dropped 5 bases and J dropped 1; count of bases not matched to a gene: 5. Looked up from germline, CDR1 is MDHEN and CDR2 is SYDVKM.

This clone was seen a single time. This chain connects TRBV3-1 (or the pseudogene TRBV3-2) to TRBJ2-1; TRBD2 aligns across 10 bases. Unmatched junction bases numbered 4, after V lost 6 bases and J lost 5 bases. Per germline, CDR1 LGHDT and CDR2 YNNKEL (reference sequence). The CDR3 sequence is 14 residues long. The CDR3, as DNA: TGTGCCAGCAGTCCGGGACTAGCGAACAATGAGCAGTTCTTC. This codes for CASSPGLANNEQFF.

The gene calls are TRBV5-4 and TRBJ1-5; D may be TRBD1 (6 bases). The CDR3 sequence is 13 residues long. V lost 4 bases and J 5 bases, leaving 10 bases between the germline ends. Per germline, CDR1 SGHNT and CDR2 YYREEE (reference sequence). The CDR3 sequence: CASSPDRDQPQHF. In nucleotides, the CDR3 is TGTGCCAGCAGCCCGGACAGAGATCAGCCCCAGCATTTT.

This clone was seen a single time. The gene calls are TRBV30 and TRBJ1-6, with a possible D match to TRBD1 (5 bases). This CDR3 region has 16 residues. From germline, CDR1 is GTSNPN and CDR2 SVGIG (reference sequence). V dropped 1 base and J dropped 7 bases, with 17 bases sitting between them. The CDR3 region is CAWSANQGVGNSPLHF. In DNA, the CDR3 is TGTGCCTGGAGTGCCAACCAGGGCGTCGGGAATTCACCCCTCCACTTT.

V gene TRBV4-2 combines with J gene TRBJ2-1, with 9 bases lining up with TRBD2. The CDR3 is 17 amino acids. V was pared by 0 bases and J by 6 bases, with 9 bases of the junction left unmatched. Germline loops: CDR1 LGHNA, CDR2 YNFKEQ. CDR3 DNA sequence: TGTGCCAGCAGCCAAGAGGGCGGCGGGGGGGACGTCAATGAGCAGTTCTTC. Translation gives CASSQEGGGGDVNEQFF.

The rearrangement uses TRBV2 and TRBJ1-5; D call uncertain. Germline assignment: CDR1 SNHLY and CDR2 FYNNEI. This CDR3 is built from 14 residues. V lost 3 bases and J lost 0, with 6 bases in between. CDR3 sequence (DNA): TGTGCCAGCAGTGATCGGGATAGCAATCAGCCCCAGCATTTT. Amino acid sequence: CASSDRDSNQPQHF.

This clone has only a few counts. The chain combines TRBV15 with TRBJ1-4; 12 bases line up with TRBD1. J gave up 7 bases and V 5 bases, and 5 bases lay outside the gene matches. This CDR3 comprises 15 residues. Germline loops: CDR1 LNHNV, CDR2 YYDKDF (reference sequence). The CDR3 reads CATSSGTGGFEKLFF. The CDR3 region has the DNA TGTGCCACCAGCTCCGGGACAGGGGGCTTTGAAAAACTGTTTTTT.

This clone was picked up one time. The chain links TRBV7-2 to TRBJ2-2; 10 positions match TRBD2. CDR1 and CDR2 (germline): SGHTA, FQGNSA. J lost 0 bases, V lost 5 bases, and 12 bases had no gene match. This CDR3 is built from 19 residues. CDR3 nucleotides: TGTGCCAGCAGCCGTCAACCGGGACTAGCGCTCGCGAACACCGGGGAGCTGTTTTTT. Its translation: CASSRQPGLALANTGELFF.

The rearrangement joins TRBV5-1 to TRBJ1-1, with D possibly matching TRBD1 (6 bases). Trimming pared 0 bases from V and 6 bases from J, leaving 9 bases between. CDR3 size: 13 residues. Germline loops: CDR1 SGHRS, CDR2 YFSETQ. The CDR3 DNA is TGCGCCAGCAGCTTGGAAGGGGGACCTGAAGCTTTCTTT. It specifies CASSLEGGPEAFF.

V is TRBV5-1 and J is TRBJ1-5, with D possibly matching TRBD1 (6 bases). The germline CDR1 and CDR2 sequences are SGHRS and YFSETQ. The CDR3 totals 15 residues. The V end lost 4 bases, the J end lost 4 bases, and 15 bases lay between the germline ends. The CDR3 is CASSPDPGQNQPQHF. The CDR3 coding sequence is TGCGCCAGCAGCCCGGATCCGGGACAAAATCAGCCCCAGCATTTT. Drawing the rest from reference TRBV5-1 and TRBJ1-5, the complete variable domain is KAGVTQTPRYLIKTRGQQVTLSCSPISGHRSVSWYQQTPGQGLQFLFEYFSETQRNKGNFPGRFSGRQFSNSRSEMNVSTLELGDSALYLCASSPDPGQNQPQHFGDGTRLSIL.

V usage is TRBV2 and J usage is TRBJ2-3; 11 nucleotides line up with TRBD2. Trimming took 5 bases from V and 0 from J; bases not matched to a gene: 7. Germline V gives CDR1 SNHLY, CDR2 FYNNEI. CDR3 length: 17 residues. CDR3 in DNA: TGTGCCAGCAGTACCCTAGCGGGGGGTACTAGCACAGATACGCAGTATTTT. Translated, it gives CASSTLAGGTSTDTQYF.

The table lists this clone with a few counts. V and J are TRBV28 and TRBJ2-7, with TRBD2 matching over 7 bases. The CDR3 extends over 15 amino acids. After removal of 6 bases from V and 4 bases from J, the junction contained 12 bases not matched to a gene. The germline gives CDR1 MDHEN, CDR2 SYDVKM. Written as DNA, the CDR3 is TGTGCCAGCAGGCCCGGACTAGTTAATCCATACGAGCAGTACTTC. It translates to CASRPGLVNPYEQYF.

The rearrangement links TRBV5-1 to TRBJ2-1, with 7 bases matching TRBD2. V shed 4 bases and J 5 bases; nucleotides not matched to a gene: 6. CDR1 is SGHRS and CDR2 is YFSETQ in the germline V gene. This CDR3 is 14 amino acids long. The CDR3 loop is CASSPTGRDNEQFF. The DNA of the CDR3 is TGCGCCAGCAGCCCGACTGGGAGGGACAATGAGCAGTTCTTC. The whole variable domain, filled in from reference TRBV5-1 and TRBJ2-1, reads KAGVTQTPRYLIKTRGQQVTLSCSPISGHRSVSWYQQTPGQGLQFLFEYFSETQRNKGNFPGRFSGRQFSNSRSEMNVSTLELGDSALYLCASSPTGRDNEQFFGPGTRLTVL.

This rearrangement joins TRBV7-2 to TRBJ1-2; the D gene is possibly TRBD1 (6 bases). The germline V gene has CDR1 SGHTA and CDR2 FQGNSA. The CDR3 runs to 13 residues. With 5 bases removed from V and 12 bases from J, the gap between germline ends came to 19 bases. The CDR3 is CASSGRADSLHTF. The CDR3 region has the DNA TGTGCCAGCAGCGGGAGAGCGGACAGCCTGCACACCTTC.

V usage is TRBV7-9 and J usage is TRBJ1-1; unclear D gene. The CDR3 covers 14 residues. Germline lookup yields CDR1 SEHNR and CDR2 FQNEAQ (reference sequence). The V gene lost 2 bases and the J gene lost 4 bases, with 11 bases spanning the gap. CDR3 nucleotide sequence: TGTGCCAGCAGCTTATTCGAGGGTGCCACTGAAGCTTTCTTT. Its translation is CASSLFEGATEAFF.

This clone was found a few times. This CDR3 is CASSRQGDDTSYEQYF. In nucleotides, the CDR3 is TGTGCCAGCAGCCGACAGGGGGACGACACCTCCTACGAGCAGTACTTC. The chain links TRBV5-5 to TRBJ2-7; 9 nucleotides agree with TRBD1. The germline V gene has CDR1 SGHKS and CDR2 YYEKEE (reference sequence). Losses at the gene ends were 4 bases for V and 0 bases for J; bases not matched to a gene: 8. The CDR3 contains 16 residues.

The V call is TRBV5-1, the J call TRBJ2-5; the D gene is possibly TRBD2 (6 bases). Germline V gene data show CDR1 as SGHRS and CDR2 as YFSETQ. The CDR3 has 14 amino acids. The germline V and J ends were trimmed by 5 bases and 4 bases, with 15 bases remaining between them. This CDR3 reads CASSSIAAGETQYF. CDR3 sequence (DNA): TGCGCCAGCAGTTCGATAGCGGCGGGAGAGACCCAGTACTTC.

V and J are TRBV7-9 and TRBJ2-5; 8 bases map to TRBD2. The CDR3 length is 13 residues. Per germline, CDR1 SEHNR and CDR2 FQNEAQ (reference sequence). The V and J ends lost 6 bases and 5 bases, in that order; junction bases with no gene match: 5. The CDR3 reads CASRPIAGETQYF. The DNA of the CDR3 is TGTGCCAGCAGGCCTATAGCGGGGGAGACCCAGTACTTC.